This is a list of T cell receptor beta chains from one sample in a study of T cells in Graves' hyperthyroidism and ophthalmopathy. In TCRdb, the multiplex PCR reads were re-called with MiXCR into one record per CDR3 protein. The sample yields some 700,000 distinct CDR3 sequences, 17% seen once. The sequencing sample was made of blood. The receptor source for this set is a man aged 50-60 years with Graves' hyperthyroidism. The CDR3 runs from the conserved cysteine through the conserved F or W. D genes are given only for firm matches. Clone size, where shown, is once, few, many, or a class for clones that have expanded.

TRBV9	TRBJ2-2	many	NA	TGTGCCAGCAGTGTCGGGGGTACCGGGGAGCTGTTTTTT	CASSVGGTGELFF
TRBV11-2	TRBJ2-1	many	NA	TGTGCCAGCAGCTTAGTTACGGGACTCCGCTCCTACAATGAGCAGTTCTTC	CASSLVTGLRSYNEQFF
TRBV2	TRBJ2-2	many	TRBD1	TGTGCCAGCAGCCTTGACAGGGCCGGGGAGCTGTTTTTT	CASSLDRAGELFF
TRBV28	TRBJ2-7	many	TRBD2	TGTGCCAGCAGTTTATACCAGGACGGGGGGATCGAGCAGTACTTC	CASSLYQDGGIEQYF
TRBV6-5	TRBJ2-7	many	TRBD1	TGTGCCAGCAGTTACCTCGCCGGGACAGGGATCGAGCAGTACTTC	CASSYLAGTGIEQYF
TRBV7-2	TRBJ2-7	NA	TRBD1	TGTGCCAGCAGCCCAATACGGGACAGGGCATCCTACGAGCAGTACTTC	CASSPIRDRASYEQYF
TRBV2	TRBJ1-1	many	NA	TGTGCCAGCAGTACGACGGGGGGAGCCATTGAAGCTTTCTTT	CASSTTGGAIEAFF
TRBV19	TRBJ1-1	NA	NA	TGTGCCAGTAGTATTCAGGGAACCAACACTGAAGCTTTCTTT	CASSIQGTNTEAFF
TRBV18	TRBJ1-5	NA	NA	TGTGCCAGCTCACCACAGTTTAATAGCAATCAGCCCCAGCATTTT	CASSPQFNSNQPQHF
TRBV7-3	TRBJ2-1	many	NA	TGTGCCAGCAGCGGCCCCCAGGGCACCTACAATGAGCAGTTCTTC	CASSGPQGTYNEQFF
TRBV6-1	TRBJ2-7	many	NA	TGTGCCAGCAGTGAAGCGCGCAACTACGAGCAGTACTTC	CASSEARNYEQYF
TRBV6-2/TRBV6-3	TRBJ1-2	NA	NA	TGTGCCAGCAGCCCCACTCCGTCAGGGGTTGCTGGCTACACCTTC	CASSPTPSGVAGYTF
TRBV29-1	TRBJ2-7	NA	TRBD1	TGCAGCGTTGCGGACAGGGCCTCCTACGAGCAGTACTTC	CSVADRASYEQYF
TRBV19	TRBJ1-1	NA	NA	TGTGCCGGTAGCCCTACGGGGTTTGAAGCTTTCTTT	CAGSPTGFEAFF
TRBV28	TRBJ2-7	NA	NA	TGTGCCAGCAGTCCGGAGGGGTACTACGAGCAGTACTTC	CASSPEGYYEQYF
TRBV29-1	TRBJ1-3	few	NA	TGCAGCGTTGACGGCGGAGGAAACACCATATATTTT	CSVDGGGNTIYF
TRBV9	TRBJ2-1	NA	NA	TGTGCCAGCAGCGAGCGCGCTAGCATGTCCAATGAGCAGTTCTTC	CASSERASMSNEQFF
TRBV5-1	TRBJ2-7	many	NA	TGCGCCAGCAGTGTCCCCGGGGTGTACGAGCAGTACTTC	CASSVPGVYEQYF
TRBV28	TRBJ2-2	many	NA	TGTGCCAGCAGTTCCTTTTACAGGGATAGGGACACCGGGGAGCTGTTTTTT	CASSSFYRDRDTGELFF
TRBV5-1	TRBJ1-4	few	NA	TGCGCCAGCACCCCCGGAGGGGATAATGAAAAACTGTTTTTT	CASTPGGDNEKLFF
TRBV7-3	TRBJ2-1	many	TRBD1	TGTGCCAGCAGCCCAGCGGACAGGGGCAATGAGCAGTTCTTC	CASSPADRGNEQFF
TRBV20-1	TRBJ1-4	many	NA	TGCAGTGCTAGAGATCGAGCAGCTGAAAAACTGTTTTTT	CSARDRAAEKLFF
TRBV9	TRBJ2-1	few	TRBD2	TGTGCCAGCAGCGTATCCCAAGCGGGAGAATCCTACAATGAGCAGCTCTTC	CASSVSQAGESYNEQLF
TRBV28	TRBJ1-5	NA	NA	TGTGCCAGCAGTTTATTGATTAATCAGCCCCAGCATTTT	CASSLLINQPQHF
TRBV10-3	TRBJ1-6	many	NA	TGTGCCATCACGGGGGATAGACATAATTCACCCCTCCACTTT	CAITGDRHNSPLHF
TRBV29-1	TRBJ2-3	few	NA	TGCAGCCCCACTGGGGTGGGGGGCACAGATACGCAGTATTTT	CSPTGVGGTDTQYF
TRBV11-2	TRBJ2-2	NA	NA	TGTGCCAGCAGCTCCGGGACCCGCCCGCGGGAGCTGTTTTTT	CASSSGTRPRELFF
TRBV13	TRBJ2-1	few	TRBD2	TGTGCCAGCAGGGATCCTAGCGGGTTTAGCTCCTACAATGAGCAGTTCTTC	CASRDPSGFSSYNEQFF
TRBV5-1	TRBJ2-7	NA	TRBD1	TGCGCCAGCAGGGGACAGGGGTTCTACGAGCAGTACTTC	CASRGQGFYEQYF
TRBV13	TRBJ2-7	once	TRBD1	TGTGCCAGCAGCTTAGAACGGACAGGGGGCAGGTACGAGCAGTACTTC	CASSLERTGGRYEQYF
TRBV28	TRBJ1-4	many	NA	TGTGCCAGCAGTTTAGGAAGAGGAAAACTGTTTTTT	CASSLGRGKLFF
TRBV2	TRBJ2-7	many	NA	TGTGCCAGCAGTGTCACGGGAAGCTCCTACGAGCAGTACTTC	CASSVTGSSYEQYF
TRBV2	TRBJ2-7	many	TRBD1	TGTGCCAGCAGGAGGGACAGCCCCTACGAGCAGTACTTC	CASRRDSPYEQYF
TRBV27	TRBJ2-5	many	NA	TGTGCCAGCAGCAAGATTAACGGGCATCAAGAGACCCAGTACTTC	CASSKINGHQETQYF
TRBV30	TRBJ2-2	few	NA	TGTGCCTTCCTTTACCCGGGGGCGAACACCGGGGAGCTGTTTTTT	CAFLYPGANTGELFF
TRBV6-5	TRBJ2-7	few	NA	TGTGCCAGCAGTTACCGGGACACCTACGAGCAGTACTTC	CASSYRDTYEQYF
TRBV27	TRBJ2-1	many	TRBD2	TGTGCCAGCAGTTCCCTACTAGCGGGAGAAAATGAGCAGTTCTTC	CASSSLLAGENEQFF
TRBV28	TRBJ1-2	NA	NA	TGTGCCAGCAGTCCTTTGGACACCACCGGGGACTATGGCTACACCTTC	CASSPLDTTGDYGYTF
TRBV9	TRBJ2-1	NA	TRBD2	TGTGCCAGCAGCGGGCCGGGACTAGCGGGAGTCGGCTCCTACAATGAGCAGTTCTTC	CASSGPGLAGVGSYNEQFF
TRBV7-9	TRBJ2-7	NA	TRBD2	TGTGCCAGCAGCCCAGCGGGAGGGCCCAACGGCGAGCAGTACTTC	CASSPAGGPNGEQYF